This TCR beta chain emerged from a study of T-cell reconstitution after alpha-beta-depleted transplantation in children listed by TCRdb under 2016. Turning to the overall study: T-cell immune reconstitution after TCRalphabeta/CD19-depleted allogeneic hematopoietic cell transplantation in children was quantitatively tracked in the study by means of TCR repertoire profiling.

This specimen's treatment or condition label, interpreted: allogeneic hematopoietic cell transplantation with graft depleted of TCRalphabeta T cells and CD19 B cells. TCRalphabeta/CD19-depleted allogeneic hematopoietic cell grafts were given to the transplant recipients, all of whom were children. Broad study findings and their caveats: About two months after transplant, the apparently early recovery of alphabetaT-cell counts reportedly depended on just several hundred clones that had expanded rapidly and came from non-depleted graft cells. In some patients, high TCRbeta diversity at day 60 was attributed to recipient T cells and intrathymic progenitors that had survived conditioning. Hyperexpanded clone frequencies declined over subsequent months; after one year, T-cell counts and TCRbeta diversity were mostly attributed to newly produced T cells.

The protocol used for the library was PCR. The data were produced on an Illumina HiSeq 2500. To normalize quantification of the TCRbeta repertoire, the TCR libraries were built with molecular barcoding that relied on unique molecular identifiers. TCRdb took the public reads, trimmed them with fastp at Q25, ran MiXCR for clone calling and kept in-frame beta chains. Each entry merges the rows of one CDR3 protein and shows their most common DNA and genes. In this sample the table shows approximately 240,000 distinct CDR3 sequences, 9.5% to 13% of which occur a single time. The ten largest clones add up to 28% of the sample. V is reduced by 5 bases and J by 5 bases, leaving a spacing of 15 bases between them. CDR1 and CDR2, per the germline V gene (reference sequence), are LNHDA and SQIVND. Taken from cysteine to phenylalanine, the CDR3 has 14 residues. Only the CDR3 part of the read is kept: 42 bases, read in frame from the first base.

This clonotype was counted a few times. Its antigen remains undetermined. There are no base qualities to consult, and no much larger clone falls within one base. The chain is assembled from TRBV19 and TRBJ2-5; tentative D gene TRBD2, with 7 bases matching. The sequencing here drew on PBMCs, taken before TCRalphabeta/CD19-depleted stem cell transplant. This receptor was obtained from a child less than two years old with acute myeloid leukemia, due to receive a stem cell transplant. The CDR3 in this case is CASSATGRGETQYF. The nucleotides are TGTGCCAGTAGTGCCACAGGGCGGGGGGAGACCCAGTACTTC.